The source of this TCR beta chain is a study of control samples from healthy donors and cancer patients. TCRdb's table, derived via immunoSEQ multiplex PCR, lists solely in-frame clones and lacks some. There are approximately 30,000 clones in the sample; roughly 95% occur only once, and about 6.9% lies in the top ten. The CDR3 runs 16 residues. Germline lookup yields CDR1 MNHNS and CDR2 SASEGT. With 4 bases clipped from V and 7 bases from J, the junction kept 10 bases outside the gene matches. This receptor was taken from a man aged 55 to 70 in good health. Sequencing input: blood. V and J are TRBV6-1 and TRBJ1-5; TRBD1 matches 10 bases. The CDR3 loop reads CASSGGWGTGVQPQHF. CDR3 DNA sequence: TGTGCCAGCAGTGGTGGGTGGGGGACAGGGGTCCAGCCCCAGCATTTT.